Included here is one T cell receptor (beta chain) sequence, with context. This clonotype turned up a few times. Its recognized antigen is unknown. Base qualities are not provided; no much larger clone lies one nucleotide away. The data stem from a study of identical twins listed by TCRdb under 2016. About the study as a whole: TCR alpha and beta repertoires from monozygotic twins, unrelated adults of various ages and cord blood were deep-sequenced to test whether fetal clonotypes persist. Replicate twin experiments were performed at different times using different library preparation protocols to rule out contamination. On the study overall, not on this receptor specifically: Fewer insertions were carried by abundant cord blood beta clonotypes, a similar but weaker trend appeared in young adult naive repertoires, and no such trend appeared in memory repertoires. Recombination models systematically underestimated out-of-frame TCR alpha sharing in monozygotic twins but agreed with sharing between unrelated individuals. Zero-insertion analyses could be partly confounded by invariant T cells such as MAIT and iNKT, though diverse VJ usage argued against such confounding for most clonotypes. Because the same donors could not be followed over many years, the conclusions depended on cross-sectional statistical analysis. The excess sharing between twins in beta out-of-frame sequences was weaker because fewer shared sequences reduced the signal-to-noise ratio. Out-of-frame TCR alpha sequences shared between twins showed an excess of low generation-probability sequences compared with coincidental sharing between unrelated individuals.

Preparation of the library involved 5' RACE. Sequenced using an Illumina HiSeq 2000. A universal primer binding site was added through template switching, and the final cDNA carried a unique molecular identifier so that TCR cDNA molecules could be counted accurately. First-strand cDNA for TCR alpha and beta chains was synthesized from specific primers in the conserved constant-segment region. Each cDNA library was double barcoded, with a SMART-Mk sample barcode plus Illumina barcodes, to control for contamination. TruSeq adapter sequences and Illumina sample barcodes were added in two successive PCR steps. TCR alpha and beta cDNA libraries were sequenced on the Illumina HiSeq platform with custom primers. The authors processed their data as follows. Unique molecular identifiers were extracted from raw reads with MiGEC, and CDR3 positions were determined with MiXCR. Recombination models were inferred per individual with the repgenHMM and IGoR tools using an EM algorithm. Shared clonotypes were analyzed with the tcR package in R, and sharing was normalized by the product of cloneset sizes. To study raw recombination without the effects of thymic and clonal selection, out-of-frame nonproductive sequences were analyzed. The raw public reads went through TCRdb reprocessing: fastp at Q25, MiXCR clone calling, in-frame beta chains kept. Every CDR3 protein is listed once, alongside the most common genes and DNA of its rows. Clone size and V and J calls follow TCRdb, not the original study. The sample has some 900,000 distinct CDR3 sequences on record, roughly 12% of them singletons. The ten largest clones take up around 1.5% of the sample.

Every donor in the study was a healthy Caucasian. Three pairs of female monozygotic twins, all aged roughly 18 to 30 years, made up the twin cohort. Peripheral blood mononuclear cells were used as the source from which RNA for TCR libraries was isolated. Inclusive of the bounding cysteine and phenylalanine, the CDR3 is 15 residues long. This entry keeps only the CDR3 DNA: 45 bases, framed from base 1. Clipping removes 5 bases from V and 5 bases from J, with 7 as the unmatched junction base count. For CDR1 and CDR2, the germline V gene (reference sequence) lists SEHNR and FQNEAQ. The sample was also linked to a second study, of yellow fever vaccine responses in identical twins. The second investigation adds: The T cell response to vaccination in identical twins was reported by the authors to appear partly convergent and partly personalized. In the study, vaccine-responding T cell clones were precisely tracked in identical twins.

Input material: PBMCs. Rearrangement joined TRBV7-9 to TRBJ2-5; 11 nucleotides in the junction match TRBD1. The receptor's source is a woman aged 18 to 35 in good health. The CDR3 here reads CASSPGTGGTETQYF. The nucleotides read TGTGCCAGCAGCCCCGGGACAGGGGGTACGGAGACCCAGTACTTC.